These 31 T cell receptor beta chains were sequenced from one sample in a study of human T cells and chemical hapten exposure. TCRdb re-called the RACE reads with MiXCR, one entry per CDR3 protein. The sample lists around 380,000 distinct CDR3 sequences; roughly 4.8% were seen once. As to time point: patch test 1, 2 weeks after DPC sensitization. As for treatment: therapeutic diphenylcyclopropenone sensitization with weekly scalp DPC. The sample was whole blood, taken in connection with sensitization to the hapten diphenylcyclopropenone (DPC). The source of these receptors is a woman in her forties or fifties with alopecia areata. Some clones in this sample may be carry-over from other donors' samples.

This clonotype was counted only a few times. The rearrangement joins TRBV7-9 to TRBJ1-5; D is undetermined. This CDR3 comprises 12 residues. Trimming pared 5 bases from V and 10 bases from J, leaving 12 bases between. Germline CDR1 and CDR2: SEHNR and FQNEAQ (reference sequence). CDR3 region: CASSQKDGPQHF. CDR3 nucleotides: TGTGCCAGCAGCCAGAAGGACGGTCCCCAGCATTTT.

CDR3 in DNA: TGTGCCAGCAGCTTAGTTGAAGGGGAGCGGACTGAAGCTTTCTTT. Protein sequence: CASSLVEGERTEAFF. This chain uses TRBV13 with TRBJ1-1; a possible D gene is TRBD1 (5 bases). Germline CDR1 is PRHDT and CDR2 is FYEKMQ (reference sequence). The CDR3 has 15 amino acids. Trimming left V 1 base short and J 5 bases short, with 14 bases between. Full variable domain (missing parts from reference TRBV13 and TRBJ1-1): AAGVIQSPRHLIKEKRETATLKCYPIPRHDTVYWYQQGPGQDPQFLISFYEKMQSDKGSIPDRFSAQQFSDYHSELNMSSLELGDSALYFCASSLVEGERTEAFFGQGTRLTVV.

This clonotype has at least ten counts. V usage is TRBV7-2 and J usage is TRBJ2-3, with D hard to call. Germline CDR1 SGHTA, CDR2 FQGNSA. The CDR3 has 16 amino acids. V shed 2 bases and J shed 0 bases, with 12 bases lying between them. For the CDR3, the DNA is TGTGCCAGCAGCTTACAGGCGAACCCTAGCACAGATACGCAGTATTTT. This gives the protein CASSLQANPSTDTQYF.

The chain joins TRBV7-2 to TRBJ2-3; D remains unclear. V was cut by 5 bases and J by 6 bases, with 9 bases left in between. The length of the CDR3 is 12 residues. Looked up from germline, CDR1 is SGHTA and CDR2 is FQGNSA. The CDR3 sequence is CASSPYGDTQYF. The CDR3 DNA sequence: TGTGCCAGCAGCCCTTATGGGGATACGCAGTATTTT.

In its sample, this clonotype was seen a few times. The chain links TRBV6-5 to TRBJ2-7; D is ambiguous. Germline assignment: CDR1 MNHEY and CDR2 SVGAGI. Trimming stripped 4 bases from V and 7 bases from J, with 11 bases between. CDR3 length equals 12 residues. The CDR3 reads CASSFPTGEQYF. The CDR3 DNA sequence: TGTGCCAGCAGTTTCCCGACCGGGGAGCAGTACTTC.

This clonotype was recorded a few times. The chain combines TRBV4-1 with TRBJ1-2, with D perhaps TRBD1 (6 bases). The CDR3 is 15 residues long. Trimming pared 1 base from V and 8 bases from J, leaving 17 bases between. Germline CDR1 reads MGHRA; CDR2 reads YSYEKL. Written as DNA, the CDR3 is TGCGCCAGCAGCCAAGCGAGGGGGAGAATAAGAGGCTACACCTTC. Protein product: CASSQARGRIRGYTF.

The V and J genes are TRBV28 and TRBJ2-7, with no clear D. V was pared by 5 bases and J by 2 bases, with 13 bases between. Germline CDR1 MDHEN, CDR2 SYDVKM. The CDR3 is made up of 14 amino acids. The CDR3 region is CASSLRTSTYEQYF. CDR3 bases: TGTGCCAGCAGTCTCCGGACCTCGACCTACGAGCAGTACTTC.

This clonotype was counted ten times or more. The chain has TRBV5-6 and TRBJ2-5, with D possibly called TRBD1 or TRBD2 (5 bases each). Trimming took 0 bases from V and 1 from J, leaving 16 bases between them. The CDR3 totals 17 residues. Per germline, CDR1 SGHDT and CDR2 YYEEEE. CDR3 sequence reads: CASSLDWGRILQETQYF. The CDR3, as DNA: TGTGCCAGCAGCTTGGACTGGGGACGGATACTCCAAGAGACCCAGTACTTC.

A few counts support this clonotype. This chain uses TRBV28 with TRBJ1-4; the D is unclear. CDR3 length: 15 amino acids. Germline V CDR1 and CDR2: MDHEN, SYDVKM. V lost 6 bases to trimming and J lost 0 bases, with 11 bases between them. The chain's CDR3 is CASRSLVATNEKLFF. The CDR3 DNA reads TGTGCCAGCAGGTCACTCGTAGCAACTAATGAAAAACTGTTTTTT.

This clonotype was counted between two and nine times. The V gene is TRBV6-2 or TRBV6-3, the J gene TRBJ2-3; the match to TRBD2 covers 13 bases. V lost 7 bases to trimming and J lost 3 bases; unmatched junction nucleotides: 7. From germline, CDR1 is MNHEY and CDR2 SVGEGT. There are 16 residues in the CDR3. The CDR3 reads CASTLGLAGPTDTQYF. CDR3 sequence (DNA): TGTGCCAGCACTCTGGGACTAGCGGGACCAACAGATACGCAGTATTTT.

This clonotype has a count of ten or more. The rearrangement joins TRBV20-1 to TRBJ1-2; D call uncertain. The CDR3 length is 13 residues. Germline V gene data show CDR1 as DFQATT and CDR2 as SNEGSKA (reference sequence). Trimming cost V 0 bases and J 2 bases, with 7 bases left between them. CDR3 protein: CSARDKGNYGYTF. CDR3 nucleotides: TGCAGTGCTAGAGATAAAGGCAACTATGGCTACACCTTC.

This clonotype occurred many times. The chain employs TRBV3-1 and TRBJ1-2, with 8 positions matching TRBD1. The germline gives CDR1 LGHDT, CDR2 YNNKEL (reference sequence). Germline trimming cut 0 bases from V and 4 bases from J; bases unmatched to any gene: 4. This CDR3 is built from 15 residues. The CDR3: CASSQESTGAYGYTF. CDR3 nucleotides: TGTGCCAGCAGCCAAGAGTCGACAGGGGCCTATGGCTACACCTTC.

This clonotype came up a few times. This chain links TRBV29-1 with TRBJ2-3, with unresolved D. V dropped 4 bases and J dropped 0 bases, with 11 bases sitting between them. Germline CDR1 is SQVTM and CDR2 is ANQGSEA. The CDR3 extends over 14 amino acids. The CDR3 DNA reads TGCAGCGTTGTAACGTTCACTAGCACAGATACGCAGTATTTT. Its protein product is CSVVTFTSTDTQYF.

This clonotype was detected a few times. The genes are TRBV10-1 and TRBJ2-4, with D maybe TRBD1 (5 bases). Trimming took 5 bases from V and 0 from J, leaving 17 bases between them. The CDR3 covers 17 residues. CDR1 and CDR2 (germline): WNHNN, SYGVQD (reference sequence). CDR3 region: CASSSMTANLAKNIQYF. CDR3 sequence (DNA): TGCGCCAGCAGTAGTATGACAGCCAACCTAGCCAAAAACATTCAGTACTTC.

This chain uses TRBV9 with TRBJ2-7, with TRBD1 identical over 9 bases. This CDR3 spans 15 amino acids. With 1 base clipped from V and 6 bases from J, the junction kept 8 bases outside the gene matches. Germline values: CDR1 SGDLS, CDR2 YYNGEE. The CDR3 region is CASSVSGTGLTEQYF. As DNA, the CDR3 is TGTGCCAGCAGCGTAAGTGGGACAGGGTTAACCGAGCAGTACTTC.

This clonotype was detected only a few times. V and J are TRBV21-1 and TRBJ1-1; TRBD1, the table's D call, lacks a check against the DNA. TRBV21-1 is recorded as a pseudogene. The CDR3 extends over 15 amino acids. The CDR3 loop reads CASSQRTGTGKEAFF. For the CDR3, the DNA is TGTGCCAGCAGCCAAAGGACGGGGACAGGGAAGGAAGCTTTCTTT.

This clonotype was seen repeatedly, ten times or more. CDR3 bases: TGTGCCAGCAGCCGCGAGAGCGGTGACACCGGGGAGCTGTTTTTT. It yields the protein CASSRESGDTGELFF. The rearrangement links TRBV7-7 to TRBJ2-2, with D maybe TRBD2 (5 bases). Germline CDR1 SSHAT, CDR2 FNYEAQ (reference sequence). This CDR3 is 15 amino acids long. Trimming shortened V by 5 bases and J by 3 bases, and 13 bases separated the two germline ends.

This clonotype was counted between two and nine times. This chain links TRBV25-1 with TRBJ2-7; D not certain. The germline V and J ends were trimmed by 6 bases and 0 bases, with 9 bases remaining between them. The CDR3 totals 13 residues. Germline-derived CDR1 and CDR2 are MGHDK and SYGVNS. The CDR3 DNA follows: TGTGCCAGCAGGAGCAGGACCTCCTACGAGCAGTACTTC. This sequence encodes CASRSRTSYEQYF.

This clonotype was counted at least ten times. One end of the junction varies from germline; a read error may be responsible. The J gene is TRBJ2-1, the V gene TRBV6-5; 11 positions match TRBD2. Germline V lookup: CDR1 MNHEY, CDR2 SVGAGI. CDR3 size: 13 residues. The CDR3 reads CASSSGLAGGRSF. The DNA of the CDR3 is TGTGCCAGCAGTTCCGGACTAGCGGGTGGTCGGAGCTTC.

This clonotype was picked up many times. The CDR3 loop reads CASSTPRTGLFDYGYTF. As DNA, the CDR3 is TGTGCCAGTAGTACCCCTCGGACAGGGCTATTCGACTATGGCTACACCTTC. The chain recombines TRBV19 with TRBJ1-2, with 8 nucleotides matching TRBD1. The germline gives CDR1 LNHDA, CDR2 SQIVND (reference sequence). V lost 4 bases, J lost 3 bases, and 13 bases stayed unmatched. CDR3 length: 17 amino acids.

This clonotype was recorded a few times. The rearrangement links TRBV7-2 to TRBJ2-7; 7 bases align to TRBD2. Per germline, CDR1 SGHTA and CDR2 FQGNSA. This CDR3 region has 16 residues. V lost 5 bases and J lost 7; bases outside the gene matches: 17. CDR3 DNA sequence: TGTGCCAGCAGCGCGTTTCCTAGCGGAGGCCCGAGGGAGCAGTACTTC. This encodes CASSAFPSGGPREQYF.

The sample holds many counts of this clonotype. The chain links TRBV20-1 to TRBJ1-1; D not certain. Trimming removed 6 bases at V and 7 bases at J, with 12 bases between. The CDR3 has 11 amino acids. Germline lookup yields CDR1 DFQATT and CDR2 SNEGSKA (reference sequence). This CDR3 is CSAPSQVEAFF. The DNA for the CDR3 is TGCAGTGCCCCTTCCCAGGTTGAAGCTTTCTTT.

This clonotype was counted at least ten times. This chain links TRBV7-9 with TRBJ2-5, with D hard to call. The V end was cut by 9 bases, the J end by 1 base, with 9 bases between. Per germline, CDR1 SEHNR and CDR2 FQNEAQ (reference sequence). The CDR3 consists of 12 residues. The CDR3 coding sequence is TGTGCCAGTCCCCGGATCCAAGAGACCCAGTACTTC. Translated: CASPRIQETQYF.

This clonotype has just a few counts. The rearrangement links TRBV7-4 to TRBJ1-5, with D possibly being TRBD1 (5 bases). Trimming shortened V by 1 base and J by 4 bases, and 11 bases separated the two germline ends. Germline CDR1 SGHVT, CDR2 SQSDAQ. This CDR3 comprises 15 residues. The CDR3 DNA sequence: TGTGCCAGCAGCTTAGAAGGGGCCTGTAATCAGCCCCAGCATTTT. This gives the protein CASSLEGACNQPQHF.

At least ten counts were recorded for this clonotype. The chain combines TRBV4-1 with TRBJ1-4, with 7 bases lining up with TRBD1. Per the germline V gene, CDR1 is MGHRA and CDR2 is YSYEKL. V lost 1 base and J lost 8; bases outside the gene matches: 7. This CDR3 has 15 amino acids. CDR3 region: CASSQAGQRLEKLFF. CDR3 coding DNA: TGCGCCAGCAGCCAAGCGGGACAGCGGTTGGAAAAACTGTTTTTT.

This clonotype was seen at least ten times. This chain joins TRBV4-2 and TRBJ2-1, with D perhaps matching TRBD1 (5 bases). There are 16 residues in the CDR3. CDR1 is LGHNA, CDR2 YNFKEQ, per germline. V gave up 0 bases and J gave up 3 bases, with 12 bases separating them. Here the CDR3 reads CASSQDIGAIYNEQFF. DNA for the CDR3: TGTGCCAGCAGCCAAGATATTGGGGCGATCTACAATGAGCAGTTCTTC.

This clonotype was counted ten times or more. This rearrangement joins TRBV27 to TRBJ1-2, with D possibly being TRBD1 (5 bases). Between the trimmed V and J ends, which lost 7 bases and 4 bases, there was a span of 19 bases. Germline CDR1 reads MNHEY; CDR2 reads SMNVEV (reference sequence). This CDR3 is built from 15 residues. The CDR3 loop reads CASKELAGTAYGYTF. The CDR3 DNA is TGTGCCAGCAAGGAACTCGCCGGGACGGCCTATGGCTACACCTTC.

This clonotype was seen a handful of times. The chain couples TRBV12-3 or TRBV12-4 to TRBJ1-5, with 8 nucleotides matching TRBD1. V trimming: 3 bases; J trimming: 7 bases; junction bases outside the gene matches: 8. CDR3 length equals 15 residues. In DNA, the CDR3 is TGTGCCAGCAGTTTCTCAGGGGGCGCAGGGCAGCCCCAGCATTTT. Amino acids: CASSFSGGAGQPQHF.

The CDR3 reads CASSPDTDAKNIQYF. In nucleotides, the CDR3 is TGTGCCAGCAGCCCCGACACGGACGCCAAAAACATTCAGTACTTC. The chain carries TRBV7-9 and TRBJ2-4; D gene unclear. Germline CDR1 reads SEHNR; CDR2 reads FQNEAQ (reference sequence). The CDR3 is made up of 15 amino acids. V was shortened by 5 bases and J by 1 base, with 12 bases between the two germline ends.

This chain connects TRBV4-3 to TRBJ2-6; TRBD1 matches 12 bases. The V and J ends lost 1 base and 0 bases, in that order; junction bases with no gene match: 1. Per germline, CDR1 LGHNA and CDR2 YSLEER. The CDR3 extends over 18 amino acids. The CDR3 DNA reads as TGCGCCAGCAGCCAAGGGGGACAGGGGGCCTCTGGGGCCAACGTCCTGACTTTC. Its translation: CASSQGGQGASGANVLTF.

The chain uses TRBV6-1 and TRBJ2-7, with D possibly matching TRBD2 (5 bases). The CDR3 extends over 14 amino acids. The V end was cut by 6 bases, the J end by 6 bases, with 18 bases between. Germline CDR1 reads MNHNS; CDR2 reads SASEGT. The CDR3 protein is CASSPTSGGSEQYF. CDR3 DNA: TGTGCCAGCAGCCCGACAAGCGGCGGAAGCGAGCAGTACTTC.